The clone carrying this T cell receptor (beta chain) was seen a few times. The antigen is undetermined. This entry comes from a study of human T cells and chemical hapten exposure. TCRdb fed the RACE reads into MiXCR, producing one record per CDR3 protein. The sample records 300,000 to 450,000 distinct CDR3 sequences, roughly 6% being singletons. Time point here: pre-sensitization, week 0. As to treatment: therapeutic diphenylcyclopropenone sensitization with weekly scalp DPC. Germline lookup yields CDR1 LGHNA and CDR2 YNFKEQ. Trimming cost V 1 base and J 7 bases; bases outside gene matches: 12. This CDR3 is 16 amino acids long. General study results and limits: Higher patch test scores went with higher counts of PT1 expanded TCRs.

The source was whole blood, collected in connection with sensitization to the hapten diphenylcyclopropenone (DPC). V is TRBV4-2 and J is TRBJ2-5; 7 nucleotides match TRBD2. This TCR derives from a young woman with alopecia areata. Some clones in this sample may be carry-over from other donors' samples. CDR3 coding DNA: TGTGCCAGCAGCCAAGCTGTGGCTAGCGGCGATGTGACCCAGTACTTC. Residues: CASSQAVASGDVTQYF.